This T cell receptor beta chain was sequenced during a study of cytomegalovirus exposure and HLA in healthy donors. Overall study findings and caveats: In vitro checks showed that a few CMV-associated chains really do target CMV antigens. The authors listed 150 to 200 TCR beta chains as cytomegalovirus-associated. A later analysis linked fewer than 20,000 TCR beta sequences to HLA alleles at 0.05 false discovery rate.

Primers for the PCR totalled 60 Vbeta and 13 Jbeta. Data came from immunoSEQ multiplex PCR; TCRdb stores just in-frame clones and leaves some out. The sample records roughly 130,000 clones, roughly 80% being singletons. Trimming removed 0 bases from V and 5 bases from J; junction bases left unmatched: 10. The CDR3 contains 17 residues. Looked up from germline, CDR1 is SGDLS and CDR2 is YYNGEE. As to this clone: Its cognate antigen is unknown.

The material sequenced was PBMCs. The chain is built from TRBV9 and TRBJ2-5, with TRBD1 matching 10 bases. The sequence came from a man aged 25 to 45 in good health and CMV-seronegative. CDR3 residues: CASSVAAGQGFSETQYF. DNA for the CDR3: TGTGCCAGCAGCGTAGCCGCGGGACAGGGGTTTAGCGAGACCCAGTACTTC.